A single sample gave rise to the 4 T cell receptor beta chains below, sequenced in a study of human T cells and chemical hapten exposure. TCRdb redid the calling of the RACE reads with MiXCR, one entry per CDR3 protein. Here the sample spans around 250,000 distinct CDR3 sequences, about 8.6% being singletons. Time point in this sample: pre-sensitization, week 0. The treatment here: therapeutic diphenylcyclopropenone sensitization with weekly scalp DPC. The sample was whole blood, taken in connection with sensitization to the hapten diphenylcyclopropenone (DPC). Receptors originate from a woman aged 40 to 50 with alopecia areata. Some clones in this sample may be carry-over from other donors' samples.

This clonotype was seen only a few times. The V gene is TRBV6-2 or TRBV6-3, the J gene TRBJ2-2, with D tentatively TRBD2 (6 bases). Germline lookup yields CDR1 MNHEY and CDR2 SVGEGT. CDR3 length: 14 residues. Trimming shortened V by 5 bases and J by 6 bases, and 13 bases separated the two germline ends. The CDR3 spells CASSPYPGAGELFF. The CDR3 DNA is TGTGCCAGCAGTCCCTACCCGGGGGCCGGGGAGCTGTTTTTT.

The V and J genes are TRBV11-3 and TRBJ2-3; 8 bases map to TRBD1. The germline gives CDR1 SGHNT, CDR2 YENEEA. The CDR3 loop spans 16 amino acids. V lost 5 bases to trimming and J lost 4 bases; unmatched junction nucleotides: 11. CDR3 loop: CASSPRRQGAADTQYF. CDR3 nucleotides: TGTGCCAGCAGCCCCCGGAGGCAGGGGGCGGCAGATACGCAGTATTTT.

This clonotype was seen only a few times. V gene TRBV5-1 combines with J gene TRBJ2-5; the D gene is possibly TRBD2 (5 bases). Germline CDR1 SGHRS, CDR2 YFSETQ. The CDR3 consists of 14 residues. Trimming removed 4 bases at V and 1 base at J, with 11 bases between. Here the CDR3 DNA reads TGCGCCAGCAGCGGACTCCCCGGCCAAGAGACCCAGTACTTC. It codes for CASSGLPGQETQYF.

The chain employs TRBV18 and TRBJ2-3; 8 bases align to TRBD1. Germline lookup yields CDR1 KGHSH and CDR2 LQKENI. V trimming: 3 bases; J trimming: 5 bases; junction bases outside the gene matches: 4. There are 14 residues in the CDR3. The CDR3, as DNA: TGTGCCAGCTCACCCCCGACAGGGGAAGATACGCAGTATTTT. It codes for CASSPPTGEDTQYF. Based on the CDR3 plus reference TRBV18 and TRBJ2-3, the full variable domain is NAGVMQNPRHLVRRRGQEARLRCSPMKGHSHVYWYRQLPEEGLKFMVYLQKENIIDESGMPKERFSAEFPKEGPSILRIQQVVRGDSAAYFCASSPPTGEDTQYFGPGTRLTVL.